Below, 19 T cell receptor beta chains from the same sample are listed, as sequenced in a study of siplizumab effects on memory and regulatory T cells. No antigen has been identified for these receptors. The protocol was immunoSEQ multiplex PCR, while the TCRdb copy is restricted to in-frame clones and leaves out a portion. The sample includes under 4,500 clones, roughly 57% of them seen just once. Coculturing of the mixed lymphocyte reaction cells was performed at 37°C for 6 to 7 days. The source material was CFSE-low (dividing) CD4+ T cells sorted from an allogeneic mixed lymphocyte reaction. These receptors originate from a human donor in good health; the cells came from an allogeneic mixed lymphocyte reaction.

The chain joins TRBV19 to TRBJ2-3, with unresolved D. Trimming stripped 9 bases from V and 4 bases from J, with 17 bases between. The CDR3 loop spans 14 amino acids. The germline V gene has CDR1 LNHDA and CDR2 SQIVND (reference sequence). The CDR3 sequence: CASTFGQAADTQYF. The CDR3 DNA reads as TGTGCCAGCACATTCGGGCAGGCAGCAGATACGCAGTATTTT.

This clone was seen only a few times. The gene calls are TRBV7-6 and TRBJ2-2, with TRBD2 as a possible D gene (6 bases). Between the trimmed V and J ends, which lost 1 base and 2 bases, there was a span of 14 bases. CDR3 length: 17 residues. The germline gives CDR1 SGHVS, CDR2 FNYEAQ. CDR3 residues: CASSLDRAGPNTGELFF. The DNA for the CDR3 is TGTGCCAGCAGCTTAGACCGGGCGGGGCCCAACACCGGGGAGCTGTTTTTT.

This clone was counted a few times. This chain links TRBV6-6 with TRBJ2-7; D perhaps matches TRBD1 (6 bases). V lost 0 bases, J lost 2 bases, and 8 bases lay in between. Germline lookup yields CDR1 MNHNY and CDR2 SVGAGI (reference sequence). The CDR3 length is 14 residues. CDR3 in amino acids: CASSYSGATYEQYF. The CDR3 DNA reads as TGTGCCAGCAGTTACTCGGGGGCCACCTACGAGCAGTACTTC.

This clone was detected only once. This chain joins TRBV11-2 and TRBJ1-1; a weak D match, TRBD1 (6 bases). CDR1 SGHAT and CDR2 FQNNGV come from the germline V gene. The CDR3 is 14 residues long. V lost 3 bases and J lost 4, with 12 bases in between. The CDR3 nucleotides are TGTGCCAGCAGCTTCACAGGGCCGGGCACTGAAGCTTTCTTT. It is translated as CASSFTGPGTEAFF. The variable domain in full, completed from reference TRBV11-2 and TRBJ1-1, reads EAGVAQSPRYKIIEKRQSVAFWCNPISGHATLYWYQQILGQGPKLLIQFQNNGVVDDSQLPKDRFSAERLKGVDSTLKIQPAKLEDSAVYLCASSFTGPGTEAFFGQGTRLTVV.

This chain uses TRBV7-3 with TRBJ1-2; no definite D call. There are 13 residues in the CDR3. Deletions cut 1 base from V and 7 bases from J, with 10 bases between. In germline, CDR1 is SGHTA, CDR2 FQGTGA. Here the CDR3 reads CASSLISGGGYTF. The CDR3 nucleotides read TGTGCCAGCAGCTTAATTTCTGGTGGTGGCTACACCTTC.

In this sample, this clone turned up a few times. This chain connects TRBV5-4 to TRBJ2-7; D might be TRBD2 (6 bases). The CDR3 length is 12 residues. The germline V gene has CDR1 SGHNT and CDR2 YYREEE (reference sequence). Trimming took off 4 bases at V and 6 bases at J, with 11 bases between the two ends. The CDR3: CASSPTSSEQYF. CDR3 nucleotides: TGTGCCAGCAGCCCGACTAGTTCCGAGCAGTACTTC. The entire variable domain, with the rest obtained from reference TRBV5-4 and TRBJ2-7, is as follows: ETGVTQSPTHLIKTRGQQVTLRCSSQSGHNTVSWYQQALGQGPQFIFQYYREEENGRGNFPPRFSGLQFPNYSSELNVNALELDDSALYLCASSPTSSEQYFGPGTRLTVT.

V usage is TRBV6-6 and J usage is TRBJ1-4; tentatively, D is TRBD1 (6 bases). Germline-derived CDR1 and CDR2 are MNHNY and SVGAGI (reference sequence). This CDR3 has 15 amino acids. V was clipped by 6 bases and J by 8 bases, with 19 bases between them. This CDR3 reads CASSDPGQVGEKLFF. CDR3 bases: TGTGCCAGCAGCGACCCGGGACAAGTGGGCGAAAAACTGTTTTTT.

This clone qualifies as large. The chain is built from TRBV5-4 and TRBJ1-3; possibly TRBD1 for D (5 bases). The CDR3 sequence is 17 residues long. V gave up 2 bases and J gave up 4 bases, with 19 bases separating them. Germline loops: CDR1 SGHNT, CDR2 YYREEE (reference sequence). CDR3 residues: CASSFPSRGFTGNTIYF. CDR3 bases: TGTGCCAGCAGCTTCCCCTCGAGGGGTTTTACCGGAAACACCATATATTTT.

As concerns this clone: An end of the junction differs from the germline gene, which may be a read error. The chain carries TRBV7-9 and TRBJ2-3; no clear D gene. The germline CDR1 and CDR2 sequences are SEHNR and FQNEAQ (reference sequence). The CDR3 has 10 residues. The CDR3 nucleotides are TGTGCCAGCAGCCCCTATACGGAGTATTTT. Protein: CASSPYTEYF.

This clone was detected only a few times. The chain couples TRBV6-5 to TRBJ1-6, with a weak D call TRBD1 (6 bases). Germline CDR1 reads MNHEY; CDR2 reads SVGAGI. The ends were cut back, 2 bases at V and 8 bases at J, with 10 bases in the middle. The CDR3 spans 14 residues. This chain's CDR3 is CASSYDRTHSPLHF. The CDR3 bases are TGTGCCAGCAGTTACGACAGGACCCATTCACCCCTCCACTTT.

The CDR3, as DNA: TGTGCCAGCAGTTACTCGAGCGACAGGACAGATACGCAGTATTTT. Protein sequence: CASSYSSDRTDTQYF. V is TRBV6-5 and J is TRBJ2-3, with D tentatively TRBD1 (6 bases). CDR1 and CDR2 (germline): MNHEY, SVGAGI. The CDR3 has 15 amino acids. Trimming shortened V by 0 bases and J by 3 bases, and 10 bases separated the two germline ends.

V usage is TRBV25-1 and J usage is TRBJ2-1; D could derive from TRBD1 or TRBD2 (5 bases each). Between the trimmed V and J ends, which lost 4 bases and 8 bases, there was a span of 15 bases. The CDR3 totals 14 residues. Looked up from germline, CDR1 is MGHDK and CDR2 is SYGVNS. CDR3 amino acids: CASSVWSGRDEQFF. The CDR3 DNA reads as TGTGCCAGCAGTGTCTGGTCGGGGCGTGATGAGCAGTTCTTC. The whole variable domain, filled in from reference TRBV25-1 and TRBJ2-1, reads EADIYQTPRYLVIGTGKKITLECSQTMGHDKMYWYQQDPGMELHLIHYSYGVNSTEKGDLSSESTVSRIRTEHFPLTLESARPSHTSQYLCASSVWSGRDEQFFGPGTRLTVL.

There are a few counts of this clone. The chain is built from TRBV5-1 and TRBJ1-3; maybe TRBD1 (5 bases). Trimming removed 4 bases from V and 0 bases from J, with 14 bases in between. The CDR3 spans 16 residues. Germline CDR1 reads SGHRS; CDR2 reads YFSETQ. CDR3 bases: TGCGCCAGCAGCGCAGGGACGGCGGACTCTGGAAACACCATATATTTT. Translated, it gives CASSAGTADSGNTIYF.

This clone was detected a few times. This chain connects TRBV7-9 to TRBJ2-7; D might be TRBD1 (5 bases). This CDR3 is built from 13 residues. Looked up from germline, CDR1 is SEHNR and CDR2 is FQNEAQ (reference sequence). The V gene lost 3 bases and the J gene lost 1 base, with 7 bases spanning the gap. The CDR3 is CASSFAGSYEQYF. The CDR3 DNA reads TGTGCCAGCAGCTTTGCAGGGTCCTACGAGCAGTACTTC.

This chain connects TRBV28 to TRBJ2-7; D gene ambiguous. This CDR3 has 13 amino acids. Trimming pared 6 bases from V and 0 bases from J, leaving 9 bases between. Germline V gives CDR1 MDHEN, CDR2 SYDVKM. The DNA of the CDR3 is TGTGCCAGCAGGTGGGAAAGCTCCTACGAGCAGTACTTC. The encoded protein is CASRWESSYEQYF.

V is TRBV27 and J is TRBJ2-5, with 10 bases lining up with TRBD2. CDR3 size: 16 residues. Germline CDR1 and CDR2: MNHEY and SMNVEV (reference sequence). Trimming cost V 7 bases and J 1 base; bases outside gene matches: 9. CDR3 loop: CASTAHPSGSQETQYF. The CDR3 DNA is TGTGCCAGCACAGCCCACCCTAGCGGGAGCCAAGAGACCCAGTACTTC.

CDR3 loop: CASSLWSKETQYF. The CDR3 DNA follows: TGTGCCAGCAGCTTATGGAGCAAAGAGACCCAGTACTTC. The chain recombines TRBV7-9 with TRBJ2-5, with D unclear. The germline gives CDR1 SEHNR, CDR2 FQNEAQ (reference sequence). Between the trimmed V and J ends, which lost 2 bases and 3 bases, there was a span of 7 bases. This CDR3 is built from 13 residues.

V usage is TRBV28 and J usage is TRBJ1-3; TRBD1 is a possible D gene (5 bases). Germline CDR1 MDHEN, CDR2 SYDVKM. CDR3 length equals 14 residues. V lost 1 base and J 2 bases, leaving 6 bases between the germline ends. The CDR3 sequence is CASSLSGTGNTIYF. The CDR3 coding sequence is TGTGCCAGCAGTTTATCAGGGACTGGAAACACCATATATTTT.

The gene calls are TRBV7-2 and TRBJ2-2; 7 bases map to TRBD2. There are 14 residues in the CDR3. CDR1 and CDR2 (germline): SGHTA, FQGNSA. V shed 9 bases and J 1 base; nucleotides not matched to a gene: 5. Written as DNA, the CDR3 is TGTGCCAGAGGGGTAGCGGGGAACACCGGGGAGCTGTTTTTT. As protein: CARGVAGNTGELFF. Drawing the rest from reference TRBV7-2 and TRBJ2-2, the complete variable domain is GAGVSQSPSNKVTEKGKDVELRCDPISGHTALYWYRQSLGQGLEFLIYFQGNSAPDKSGLPSDRFSAERTGGSVSTLTIQRTQQEDSAVYLCARGVAGNTGELFFGEGSRLTVL.